The present T cell receptor (beta chain) was sequenced within a study of shared clonotypes between healthy human individuals. Assay used: immunoSEQ multiplex PCR; TCRdb lists only in-frame clones, some missing. The sample includes approximately 720,000 clones, more than 70% of them seen just once. About this clone: Its antigen is currently unknown.

Points from the study as a whole: Relative to clonotypes present in all four donors, those not shared had lower generation probabilities. Depth of sequencing was expected to influence donor clonotype sharing.

Sequencing was performed on memory CD4+ T cells sorted from blood. Noted subset: CD45RA-negative fraction. The TCR sequence derives from a woman younger than 45 in good health.

In DNA form, the CDR3 reads TGTGCCAGTAGTATAGATGGGAGGCCCATGAATGAGCAGTTCTTC. Translating it yields CASSIDGRPMNEQFF. J is TRBJ2-1 and V is TRBV19; a possible D gene is TRBD2 (6 bases). Germline values: CDR1 LNHDA, CDR2 SQIVND (reference sequence). This CDR3 has 15 residues. Between the trimmed V and J ends, which lost 0 bases and 7 bases, there was a span of 13 bases.